Below are 30 T cell receptor beta chains sequenced from a single sample in a study of blood T cell repertoires in COVID-19. Clones were sequenced by immunoSEQ multiplex PCR, and TCRdb holds only the in-frame ones, with some missing. This table holds fewer than 200,000 clones, more than 75% found once. The source material was PBMCs or T cells enriched from blood (not recorded which). The receptors here all came from a woman aged 45-60 years who had recovered from COVID-19.

This clone was found many times. The chain is built from TRBV27 and TRBJ2-7; maybe TRBD2 (6 bases). Trimming removed 11 bases at V and 0 bases at J, with 11 bases between. The CDR3 runs 12 residues. Germline-derived CDR1 and CDR2 are MNHEY and SMNVEV (reference sequence). CDR3 amino acids: CASAGTSYEQYF. The CDR3 DNA is TGTGCCTCAGCGGGCACCTCCTACGAGCAGTACTTC.

The chain combines TRBV29-1 with TRBJ2-1; 9 positions agree with TRBD2. V trimming: 7 bases; J trimming: 0 bases; junction bases outside the gene matches: 16. The CDR3 is made up of 18 amino acids. Germline V gene data show CDR1 as SQVTM and CDR2 as ANQGSEA. Here the CDR3 reads CSAHLSGLARASYNEQFF. CDR3 bases: TGCAGCGCCCACCTATCGGGACTAGCAAGGGCCTCCTACAATGAGCAGTTCTTC.

In this sample, this clone turned up a few times. The sample carries other DNA sequences with the same CDR3. The DNA for the CDR3 is TGCGCCAGCAGCTTAGACAGGGGATCCTACGAGCAGTACTTC. Amino acid sequence: CASSLDRGSYEQYF. The chain joins TRBV5-1 to TRBJ2-7; 8 positions match TRBD1. The V gene end was trimmed by 2 bases and the J gene end by 1 base; junction bases not matched to a gene: 2. Germline V gives CDR1 SGHRS, CDR2 YFSETQ. This CDR3 is 14 amino acids long.

This rearrangement joins TRBV6-6 to TRBJ1-6; 9 positions match TRBD1. Germline V gene data show CDR1 as MNHNY and CDR2 as SVGAGI (reference sequence). The length of the CDR3 is 16 residues. J lost 9 bases, V lost 5 bases, and 11 bases had no gene match. The CDR3 sequence: CASSRAGTGRFSPLHF. The CDR3 DNA sequence: TGTGCCAGCAGTCGAGCCGGGACAGGGAGGTTTTCACCCCTCCACTTT.

This chain joins TRBV6-5 and TRBJ1-3; D is undetermined. The germline gives CDR1 MNHEY, CDR2 SVGAGI. V was cut by 8 bases and J by 4 bases, with 18 bases left in between. The CDR3 is 15 amino acids. The CDR3 DNA reads TGTGCCAGCGAGGAATTTCGAGGAGCGGGAAACACCATATATTTT. Residues: CASEEFRGAGNTIYF.

The chain is built from TRBV18 and TRBJ1-5; D is ambiguous. This CDR3 contains 14 residues. Germline-derived CDR1 and CDR2 are KGHSH and LQKENI. Trimming took 4 bases from V and 0 from J, leaving 7 bases between them. The CDR3 DNA reads TGTGCCAGCTCACTCTCTAATAGCAATCAGCCCCAGCATTTT. Translation gives CASSLSNSNQPQHF.

This clone turned up a few times. This chain connects TRBV5-1 to TRBJ2-1, with 12 bases matching TRBD2. CDR3 length: 14 residues. From germline, CDR1 is SGHRS and CDR2 YFSETQ. V lost 4 bases, J lost 6 bases, and 2 bases stayed unmatched. CDR3 sequence: CASSPGLAGNEQFF. CDR3 in DNA: TGCGCCAGCAGCCCGGGACTAGCGGGCAATGAGCAGTTCTTC. Drawing the rest from reference TRBV5-1 and TRBJ2-1, the complete variable domain is KAGVTQTPRYLIKTRGQQVTLSCSPISGHRSVSWYQQTPGQGLQFLFEYFSETQRNKGNFPGRFSGRQFSNSRSEMNVSTLELGDSALYLCASSPGLAGNEQFFGPGTRLTVL.

The chain uses TRBV18 and TRBJ2-5; TRBD1 matches at 7 bases. CDR1 and CDR2 (germline): KGHSH, LQKENI. V gave up 1 base and J gave up 2 bases; unmatched junction bases: 4. The CDR3 contains 15 residues. CDR3 amino acids: CASSPQGANQETQYF. DNA for the CDR3: TGTGCCAGCTCACCACAGGGGGCGAATCAAGAGACCCAGTACTTC.

V usage is TRBV6-1 and J usage is TRBJ2-5; D not resolved. Germline V gene lookup returns CDR1 MNHNS and CDR2 SASEGT. The CDR3 has 14 amino acids. V was clipped by 0 bases and J by 6 bases, with 11 bases between them. As DNA, the CDR3 is TGTGCCAGCAGTGAAGCTCTAGTTTCGAAGACCCAGTACTTC. Protein: CASSEALVSKTQYF.

The chain recombines TRBV20-1 with TRBJ2-3; 12 bases line up with TRBD2. The CDR3 has 17 residues. V lost 3 bases, J lost 1 base, and 8 bases stayed unmatched. Germline V gene sequence: CDR1 DFQATT, CDR2 SNEGSKA (reference sequence). For the CDR3, the DNA is TGCAGTGCTAGTTTGGCTAGCGGGAGGGTCGGCACAGATACGCAGTATTTT. It translates to CSASLASGRVGTDTQYF.

This chain links TRBV28 with TRBJ2-7, with TRBD1 identical over 12 bases. V dropped 2 bases and J dropped 9; count of bases not matched to a gene: 8. Germline CDR1 is MDHEN and CDR2 is SYDVKM. The CDR3 length is 15 residues. The CDR3 spells CASSLRGQGAVGQYF. The CDR3, as DNA: TGTGCCAGCAGTTTAAGGGGACAGGGGGCTGTAGGGCAGTACTTC.

This clone was seen only once. This chain connects TRBV28 to TRBJ1-2, with TRBD1 identical over 12 bases. The V gene end was trimmed by 6 bases and the J gene end by 4 bases; junction bases not matched to a gene: 9. The CDR3 extends over 16 amino acids. Germline values: CDR1 MDHEN, CDR2 SYDVKM. The CDR3 region is CASSPGTGGGFYGYTF. CDR3 sequence (DNA): TGTGCCAGCAGCCCAGGGACAGGGGGCGGGTTCTATGGCTACACCTTC.

V usage is TRBV7-9 and J usage is TRBJ2-3; 7 bases are a match to TRBD2. The CDR3 extends over 16 amino acids. Germline V lookup: CDR1 SEHNR, CDR2 FQNEAQ (reference sequence). Germline trimming cut 4 bases from V and 6 bases from J; bases unmatched to any gene: 13. As DNA, the CDR3 is TGTGCCAGCAGCTCTGGGGGACTAAGAGGGTCGGATACGCAGTATTTT. This translates into CASSSGGLRGSDTQYF.

The rearrangement links TRBV11-2 to TRBJ1-2; 7 bases line up with TRBD1. The V and J ends lost 2 bases and 3 bases, in that order; junction bases with no gene match: 3. The CDR3 runs 14 residues. Germline CDR1 reads SGHAT; CDR2 reads FQNNGV. The DNA of the CDR3 is TGTGCCAGCAGCTTAAGGGGGCAATACTATGGCTACACCTTC. Protein: CASSLRGQYYGYTF.

This sequence joins TRBV5-1 and TRBJ2-1; 15 positions match TRBD2. Germline V gene data show CDR1 as SGHRS and CDR2 as YFSETQ. The ends lost 4 bases at V and 7 bases at J; junction bases unmatched: 9. The CDR3 sequence is 17 residues long. CDR3: CASSPPGLAGGPNEQFF. CDR3 sequence (DNA): TGCGCCAGCAGCCCTCCCGGACTAGCGGGAGGGCCTAATGAGCAGTTCTTC. Full variable domain (remainder filled in from reference TRBV5-1 and TRBJ2-1): KAGVTQTPRYLIKTRGQQVTLSCSPISGHRSVSWYQQTPGQGLQFLFEYFSETQRNKGNFPGRFSGRQFSNSRSEMNVSTLELGDSALYLCASSPPGLAGGPNEQFFGPGTRLTVL.

The chain joins TRBV5-4 to TRBJ1-1; D unclear. Trimming shortened V by 0 bases and J by 1 base, and 10 bases separated the two germline ends. From germline, CDR1 is SGHNT and CDR2 YYREEE (reference sequence). The length of the CDR3 is 15 residues. The CDR3 loop is CASSLDPQPNTEAFF. As DNA, the CDR3 is TGTGCCAGCAGCTTGGACCCACAGCCGAACACTGAAGCTTTCTTT.

The CDR3: CASSPQRSNQPQHF. CDR3 nucleotide sequence: TGTGCCAGCAGCCCCCAGCGTAGCAATCAGCCCCAGCATTTT. V and J are TRBV7-2 and TRBJ1-5; no clear D gene. The CDR3 runs 14 residues. Germline CDR1 and CDR2: SGHTA and FQGNSA. V lost 5 bases to trimming and J lost 0 bases, with 8 bases between them.

The chain couples TRBV12-3 or TRBV12-4 to TRBJ2-1, with TRBD2 matching 14 bases. Trimming cost V 8 bases and J 11 bases; bases outside gene matches: 5. This CDR3 has 13 residues. CDR3 region: CASLGTSGGQQFF. As DNA, the CDR3 is TGTGCCAGCTTAGGGACTAGCGGGGGCCAGCAGTTCTTC.

The rearrangement links TRBV4-1 to TRBJ2-1; D not certain. The germline V gene has CDR1 MGHRA and CDR2 YSYEKL. V was clipped by 0 bases and J by 11 bases, with 11 bases between them. The CDR3 runs 13 residues. The CDR3 DNA reads as TGCGCCAGCAGCCAAGATCGCGGCCTGCAGCAGTTCTTC. Translation gives CASSQDRGLQQFF.

This clone was counted a few times. The chain's CDR3 is CASSYYGGARYEQYF. CDR3 nucleotides: TGTGCCAGCAGTTATTACGGAGGGGCGCGGTACGAGCAGTACTTC. This chain uses TRBV28 with TRBJ2-7; D perhaps matches TRBD2 (6 bases). CDR3 length equals 15 residues. Germline CDR1 and CDR2: MDHEN and SYDVKM. Trimming shortened V by 4 bases and J by 4 bases, and 17 bases separated the two germline ends.

With respect to this clone: The same CDR3 also results from other DNA sequences found in this sample. The chain has TRBV3-1 (or the pseudogene TRBV3-2) and TRBJ1-1; maybe TRBD1 (5 bases). Trimming left V 3 bases short and J 1 base short, with 9 bases between. The CDR3 is 14 amino acids. CDR1 LGHDT and CDR2 YNNKEL come from the germline V gene (reference sequence). CDR3 DNA: TGTGCCAGCAGCCAGGCGGGGGGGAACACTGAAGCTTTCTTT. Encoded protein: CASSQAGGNTEAFF.

CDR3 nucleotides: TGCGCCAGCAGCTTGTTCCGGACAGGGACCTACGAGCAGTACTTC. It encodes CASSLFRTGTYEQYF. J is TRBJ2-7 and V is TRBV5-1; 8 bases are a match to TRBD1. The CDR3 is 15 amino acids. The germline gives CDR1 SGHRS, CDR2 YFSETQ. Losses at the gene ends were 1 base for V and 2 bases for J; bases not matched to a gene: 5.

The chain employs TRBV3-1 (or the pseudogene TRBV3-2) and TRBJ1-4, with 9 bases fitting TRBD1. The CDR3 runs 14 residues. Germline CDR1 and CDR2: LGHDT and YNNKEL (reference sequence). Losses at the gene ends were 4 bases for V and 10 bases for J; bases not matched to a gene: 7. CDR3 loop: CASSPGTDRGKLFF. DNA for the CDR3: TGTGCCAGCAGCCCTGGGACGGACAGGGGAAAACTGTTTTTT.

CDR3 sequence (DNA): TGTGCCAGCCAGGGATTTGATGGCTACACCTTC. Translation: CASQGFDGYTF. This sequence joins TRBV6-5 and TRBJ1-2, with D perhaps TRBD1 (5 bases). The CDR3 loop spans 11 amino acids. The germline CDR1 and CDR2 sequences are MNHEY and SVGAGI. V gave up 8 bases and J gave up 6 bases, with 10 bases separating them.

This clone has only a few counts. V and J are TRBV2 and TRBJ1-3; tentative D call: TRBD1 (6 bases). V was cut by 5 bases and J by 0 bases, with 17 bases left in between. The CDR3 sequence is 17 residues long. Germline V gene lookup returns CDR1 SNHLY and CDR2 FYNNEI. The CDR3 loop is CASSLLQGLRSGNTIYF. The CDR3 DNA reads as TGTGCCAGCAGTCTCCTGCAGGGGCTCCGCTCTGGAAACACCATATATTTT.

The chain has TRBV7-9 and TRBJ1-2; D gene uncertain. The CDR3 length is 14 residues. V shed 2 bases and J shed 4 bases, with 11 bases lying between them. The V gene's germline CDR1 is SEHNR and CDR2 FQNEAQ (reference sequence). The DNA of the CDR3 is TGTGCCAGCAGCTTACCCCTAGAGTTCTATGGCTACACCTTC. Residues: CASSLPLEFYGYTF.

This clone was observed a single time. V gene TRBV7-2 combines with J gene TRBJ1-6; 8 nucleotides match TRBD1. This CDR3 has 14 residues. Trimming at V came to 5 bases and at J to 6 bases, leaving 3 bases not matched to a gene. Germline values: CDR1 SGHTA, CDR2 FQGNSA. This CDR3 reads CASSITGGNSPLHF. CDR3 nucleotide sequence: TGTGCCAGCAGCATAACAGGGGGTAATTCACCCCTCCACTTT.

The V call is TRBV5-1, the J call TRBJ2-5, with TRBD2 matching over 9 bases. Germline CDR1 SGHRS, CDR2 YFSETQ. The V segment lost 0 bases and the J segment 5 bases; nucleotides outside the gene matches: 8. The CDR3 is made up of 16 amino acids. The DNA for the CDR3 is TGCGCCAGCAGCTTGGCGCCTAGCGGGATTAGGGAGACCCAGTACTTC. It translates to CASSLAPSGIRETQYF.

The V call is TRBV7-9, the J call TRBJ2-5, with D tentatively TRBD1 (6 bases). The CDR3 covers 16 residues. CDR1 SEHNR and CDR2 FQNEAQ come from the germline V gene (reference sequence). The ends were cut back, 5 bases at V and 5 bases at J, with 21 bases in the middle. CDR3 amino acids: CASSDYPGHWSETQYF. The CDR3 nucleotides read TGTGCCAGCAGCGACTACCCGGGACATTGGTCGGAGACCCAGTACTTC.

In its sample, this clone was seen a few times. The genes are TRBV3-1 (or the pseudogene TRBV3-2) and TRBJ1-2; 9 bases are a match to TRBD1. Germline V gene sequence: CDR1 LGHDT, CDR2 YNNKEL (reference sequence). The CDR3 contains 13 residues. The J segment lost 6 bases and the V segment lost 6 bases, leaving 5 bases of the junction unmatched. The CDR3 DNA is TGTGCCAGCAGGCAACAGGGGGCGGATGGCTACACCTTC. This gives the protein CASRQQGADGYTF.